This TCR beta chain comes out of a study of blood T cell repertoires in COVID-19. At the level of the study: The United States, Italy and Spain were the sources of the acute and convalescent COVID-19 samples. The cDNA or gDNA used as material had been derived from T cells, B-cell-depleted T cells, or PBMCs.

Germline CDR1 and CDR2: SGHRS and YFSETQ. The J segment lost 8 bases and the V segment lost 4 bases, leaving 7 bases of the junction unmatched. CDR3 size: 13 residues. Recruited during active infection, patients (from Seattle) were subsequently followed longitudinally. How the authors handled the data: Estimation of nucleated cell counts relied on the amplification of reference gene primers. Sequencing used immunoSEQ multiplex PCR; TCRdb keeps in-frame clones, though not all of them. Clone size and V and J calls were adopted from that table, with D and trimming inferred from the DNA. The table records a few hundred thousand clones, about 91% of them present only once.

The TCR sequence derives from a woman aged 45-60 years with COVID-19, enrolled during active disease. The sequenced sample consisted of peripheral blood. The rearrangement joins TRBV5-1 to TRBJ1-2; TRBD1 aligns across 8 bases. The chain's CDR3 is CASSPDRVRGYTF. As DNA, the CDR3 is TGCGCCAGCAGCCCGGACAGGGTCCGAGGCTACACCTTC.